The 30 T cell receptor beta chains given below trace back to one sample, sequenced in a study of blood T cell repertoires in COVID-19. The method was immunoSEQ multiplex PCR; TCRdb's version includes in-frame clones alone and lacks a portion of them. Of about 240,000 clones listed, approximately 83% are singletons. Sample: peripheral blood. Receptors were obtained from an elderly woman with acute or convalescent COVID-19.

This clone was detected a few times. The V gene is TRBV6-1, the J gene TRBJ1-2; D unresolved. The CDR3 runs to 12 residues. Germline V gives CDR1 MNHNS, CDR2 SASEGT. Trimming took off 3 bases at V and 4 bases at J, with 6 bases between the two ends. In DNA form, the CDR3 reads TGTGCCAGCAGTGAGGCTGTCTATGGCTACACCTTC. It specifies CASSEAVYGYTF.

The J gene is TRBJ2-5, the V gene TRBV7-9; D remains unclear. Germline V gene lookup returns CDR1 SEHNR and CDR2 FQNEAQ (reference sequence). The CDR3 is made up of 14 amino acids. The germline V and J ends were trimmed by 5 bases and 4 bases, with 14 bases remaining between them. The CDR3 sequence is CASSLPSPIETQYF. The CDR3 nucleotides read TGTGCCAGCAGCCTACCGAGCCCGATAGAGACCCAGTACTTC.

This clone was counted a single time. The chain combines TRBV7-3 with TRBJ2-1; 12 bases are a match to TRBD2. The V gene end was trimmed by 6 bases and the J gene end by 4 bases; junction bases not matched to a gene: 4. The length of the CDR3 is 15 residues. Germline V gene data show CDR1 as SGHTA and CDR2 as FQGTGA. CDR3 region: CASSPTSGGYNEQFF. CDR3 bases: TGTGCCAGCAGTCCTACTAGCGGGGGGTACAATGAGCAGTTCTTC. The full variable domain, its missing parts supplied by reference TRBV7-3 and TRBJ2-1, is GAGVSQTPSNKVTEKGKYVELRCDPISGHTALYWYRQSLGQGPEFLIYFQGTGAADDSGLPNDRFFAVRPEGSVSTLKIQRTERGDSAVYLCASSPTSGGYNEQFFGPGTRLTVL.

The J gene is TRBJ2-2, the V gene TRBV7-3; 14 positions agree with TRBD2. Per germline, CDR1 SGHTA and CDR2 FQGTGA. The CDR3 is made up of 21 amino acids. With 4 bases clipped from V and 6 bases from J, the junction kept 19 bases outside the gene matches. This CDR3 is CASSSTSGGAPTPSSSGELFF. CDR3 DNA: TGTGCCAGCAGCTCGACTAGCGGGGGGGCCCCAACTCCCTCCTCCTCCGGGGAGCTGTTTTTT.

The chain employs TRBV2 and TRBJ2-1; perhaps TRBD2 as D (6 bases). The length of the CDR3 is 10 residues. The germline gives CDR1 SNHLY, CDR2 FYNNEI. The V end lost 10 bases, the J end lost 7 bases, and 8 bases lay between the germline ends. This CDR3 is CATGRNEQFF. CDR3 sequence (DNA): TGTGCCACGGGGAGGAATGAGCAGTTCTTC.

The chain recombines TRBV18 with TRBJ1-4; D is undetermined. The CDR3 sequence is 13 residues long. Per the germline V gene, CDR1 is KGHSH and CDR2 is LQKENI. Trimming shortened V by 6 bases and J by 8 bases, and 13 bases separated the two germline ends. CDR3 in amino acids: CASSQIEREKLFF. The CDR3 nucleotides read TGTGCCAGCTCTCAAATAGAGCGGGAAAAACTGTTTTTT.

The CDR3 DNA reads as TGTGCCAGCAGCCAAGTGAAGGAGCGGAGACAGGGACCAAGGGATGAGCAGTTCTTC. Translated, it gives CASSQVKERRQGPRDEQFF. The V call is TRBV3-1 (or the pseudogene TRBV3-2), the J call TRBJ2-1, with 7 bases lining up with TRBD1. Germline CDR1 is LGHDT and CDR2 is YNNKEL (reference sequence). V shed 1 base, J shed 8 bases, and the junction held 20 bases outside the gene matches. CDR3 length equals 19 residues.

The chain uses TRBV7-9 and TRBJ1-2, with D possibly TRBD1 on 5 matching bases. This CDR3 has 15 amino acids. The V end lost 3 bases, the J end lost 0 bases, and 11 bases lay between the germline ends. Germline lookup yields CDR1 SEHNR and CDR2 FQNEAQ (reference sequence). As DNA, the CDR3 is TGTGCCAGCAGCTTTCGACAGATAGCTAACTATGGCTACACCTTC. Its protein is CASSFRQIANYGYTF.

This chain connects TRBV27 to TRBJ2-5, with a tentative D call TRBD1 (5 bases). Trimming pared 7 bases from V and 6 bases from J, leaving 15 bases between. CDR1 is MNHEY, CDR2 SMNVEV, per germline (reference sequence). There are 13 residues in the CDR3. The CDR3 sequence is CASTTQGLKTQYF. The CDR3 coding sequence is TGTGCCAGCACAACCCAGGGTTTAAAGACCCAGTACTTC.

V usage is TRBV28 and J usage is TRBJ1-6, with 9 bases aligning to TRBD1. The germline gives CDR1 MDHEN, CDR2 SYDVKM. CDR3 size: 15 residues. V lost 4 bases and J lost 7; bases outside the gene matches: 5. In nucleotides, the CDR3 is TGTGCCAGCAGTTACAGGACAGGGGAGAATTCACCCCTCCACTTT. Amino acids: CASSYRTGENSPLHF.

V gene TRBV29-1 combines with J gene TRBJ2-7, with TRBD1 identical over 7 bases. V shed 7 bases, J shed 0 bases, and the junction held 9 bases outside the gene matches. The CDR3 extends over 14 amino acids. The V gene's germline CDR1 is SQVTM and CDR2 ANQGSEA. DNA of the CDR3: TGCAGCGCAACGGGACAGACAAGCTCCTACGAGCAGTACTTC. Amino acid sequence: CSATGQTSSYEQYF.

This clone was counted only a few times. V usage is TRBV24-1 and J usage is TRBJ1-2; D may be TRBD1 (6 bases). The CDR3 length is 16 residues. CDR1 is KGHDR and CDR2 is SFDVKD in the germline V gene. V was trimmed by 3 bases and J by 0 bases, leaving 13 bases between them. DNA for the CDR3: TGTGCCACCAGTGATCCCGGACAGACCGCTAACTATGGCTACACCTTC. Its protein product is CATSDPGQTANYGYTF.

There are a few counts of this clone. This sequence joins TRBV29-1 and TRBJ1-4; 9 bases align to TRBD1. V shed 4 bases, J shed 5 bases, and the junction held 5 bases outside the gene matches. This CDR3 is 14 amino acids long. CDR1 and CDR2 from the germline V gene are SQVTM and ANQGSEA. The CDR3 region is CSVGSGTGNEKLFF. In DNA form, the CDR3 reads TGCAGCGTTGGTAGCGGGACAGGGAATGAAAAACTGTTTTTT.

CDR3 sequence: CASSPDRLNSPLHF. In nucleotides, the CDR3 is TGTGCCAGCAGTCCCGACAGGCTGAATTCACCCCTCCACTTT. The chain employs TRBV27 and TRBJ1-6; a possible D gene is TRBD1 (6 bases). Deletions cut 5 bases from V and 7 bases from J, with 12 bases between. CDR3 length equals 14 residues. Looked up from germline, CDR1 is MNHEY and CDR2 is SMNVEV (reference sequence).

The V call is TRBV13, the J call TRBJ1-4; 9 bases align to TRBD1. The CDR3 spans 17 residues. CDR1 is PRHDT, CDR2 FYEKMQ, per germline (reference sequence). J gave up 2 bases and V 0 bases, and 4 bases lay outside the gene matches. The CDR3 nucleotides are TGTGCCAGCAGCTTAGGCCTGACAGGGGGTACTAATGAAAAACTGTTTTTT. Protein product: CASSLGLTGGTNEKLFF.

The genes are TRBV5-5 and TRBJ2-7; D is possibly TRBD1 (6 bases). Trimming took 10 bases from V and 6 from J, leaving 17 bases between them. Germline V gene lookup returns CDR1 SGHKS and CDR2 YYEKEE (reference sequence). This CDR3 region has 12 residues. CDR3 loop: CASNGGTGEQYF. DNA of the CDR3: TGTGCCTCCAATGGGGGCACGGGCGAGCAGTACTTC. The full variable domain, rest sourced from reference TRBV5-5 and TRBJ2-7, is DAGVTQSPTHLIKTRGQQVTLRCSPISGHKSVSWYQQVLGQGPQFIFQYYEKEERGRGNFPDRFSARQFPNYSSELNVNALLLGDSALYLCASNGGTGEQYFGPGTRLTVT.

The chain recombines TRBV10-3 with TRBJ1-1; TRBD1 matches at 12 bases. This CDR3 has 15 residues. V lost 6 bases, J lost 3 bases, and 5 bases stayed unmatched. Germline V gene data show CDR1 as ENHRY and CDR2 as SYGVKD. CDR3 residues: CAIRGTGGWHTEAFF. In DNA, the CDR3 is TGTGCCATCAGGGGGACAGGGGGCTGGCACACTGAAGCTTTCTTT.

The rearrangement uses TRBV12-3 or TRBV12-4 and TRBJ2-5; possible D gene TRBD1, 5 bases. The CDR3 runs 12 residues. The germline V and J ends were trimmed by 4 bases and 4 bases, with 7 bases remaining between them. CDR3: CASSYQGETQYF. The CDR3 DNA reads TGTGCCAGCAGTTATCAGGGAGAGACCCAGTACTTC.

V gene TRBV4-2 combines with J gene TRBJ1-2; TRBD1 agrees at 7 bases. Germline values: CDR1 LGHNA, CDR2 YNFKEQ. The CDR3 extends over 15 amino acids. The junction had 8 bases not matched to a gene; V was cut back by 5 bases and J by 2 bases. CDR3 DNA sequence: TGTGCCAGCAGCTCAAGACAGGGTGGAAACTATGGCTACACCTTC. Amino acids: CASSSRQGGNYGYTF.

As concerns this clone: Different DNA sequences within this sample yield the same CDR3. The rearrangement joins TRBV5-1 to TRBJ1-4; D gene unclear. V dropped 0 bases and J dropped 8 bases, with 11 bases sitting between them. There are 14 residues in the CDR3. The V gene's germline CDR1 is SGHRS and CDR2 YFSETQ. CDR3 nucleotide sequence: TGCGCCAGCAGCTTGGGAGGGTTGGGGGAAAAACTGTTTTTT. It is translated as CASSLGGLGEKLFF.

The rearrangement links TRBV30 to TRBJ2-1; 8 nucleotides align to TRBD2. Germline CDR1 GTSNPN, CDR2 SVGIG (reference sequence). With 4 bases clipped from V and 9 bases from J, the junction kept 8 bases outside the gene matches. This CDR3 region has 13 residues. The CDR3 loop reads CAWTRSGGPEQFF. The DNA for the CDR3 is TGTGCCTGGACGCGGTCGGGGGGGCCTGAGCAGTTCTTC.

J is TRBJ1-3 and V is TRBV29-1; D uncertain. Trimming removed 5 bases at V and 2 bases at J, with 10 bases between. This CDR3 is built from 13 residues. The germline gives CDR1 SQVTM, CDR2 ANQGSEA. The CDR3 loop reads CSVQLGAGNTIYF. In nucleotides, the CDR3 is TGCAGCGTTCAGCTTGGAGCTGGAAACACCATATATTTT. Full variable domain (outside the CDR3, taken from reference TRBV29-1 and TRBJ1-3): SAVISQKPSRDICQRGTSLTIQCQVDSQVTMMFWYRQQPGQSLTLIATANQGSEATYESGFVIDKFPISRPNLTFSTLTVSNMSPEDSSIYLCSVQLGAGNTIYFGEGSWLTVV.

V is TRBV25-1 and J is TRBJ1-5; D remains ambiguous. CDR1 is MGHDK, CDR2 SYGVNS, per germline. This CDR3 is built from 15 residues. V gave up 1 base and J gave up 7 bases, with 14 bases separating them. The CDR3 sequence is CASSESGISGQPQHF. The CDR3 DNA reads as TGTGCCAGCAGTGAATCGGGGATATCCGGGCAGCCCCAGCATTTT.

This clone occurred a few times. The chain is built from TRBV10-3 and TRBJ1-1; no reliable D call. The length of the CDR3 is 14 residues. With 3 bases removed from V and 0 bases from J, the gap between germline ends came to 8 bases. Germline V gene sequence: CDR1 ENHRY, CDR2 SYGVKD. CDR3 DNA sequence: TGTGCCATCAGTGACGACTACATGAACACTGAAGCTTTCTTT. This translates into CAISDDYMNTEAFF.

In this sample, this clone turned up a few times. The rearrangement uses TRBV5-1 and TRBJ1-6; the D gene is possibly TRBD1 (5 bases). The CDR3 consists of 17 residues. The V gene lost 4 bases and the J gene lost 5 bases, with 19 bases spanning the gap. Germline V lookup: CDR1 SGHRS, CDR2 YFSETQ. The CDR3 loop reads CASSPLPSGVDNSPLHF. The CDR3 DNA reads TGCGCCAGCAGCCCCCTACCGTCGGGGGTGGATAATTCACCCCTCCACTTT.

The rearrangement uses TRBV12-3 or TRBV12-4 and TRBJ1-1; D not resolved. The CDR3 contains 13 residues. Trimming took off 5 bases at V and 0 bases at J, with 7 bases between the two ends. CDR3 amino acids: CASSHQMNTEAFF. For the CDR3, the DNA is TGTGCCAGCAGTCATCAGATGAACACTGAAGCTTTCTTT.

The genes are TRBV3-1 (or the pseudogene TRBV3-2) and TRBJ1-1, with a weak D call TRBD1 (5 bases). The CDR3 loop spans 12 amino acids. V lost 6 bases and J 4 bases, leaving 9 bases between the germline ends. Germline-derived CDR1 and CDR2 are LGHDT and YNNKEL (reference sequence). In DNA, the CDR3 is TGTGCCAGCAGTCGGACAAGCACTGAAGCTTTCTTT. Protein sequence: CASSRTSTEAFF.

This chain uses TRBV2 with TRBJ2-5; 13 bases are a match to TRBD2. CDR3 length: 17 amino acids. The germline CDR1 and CDR2 sequences are SNHLY and FYNNEI. The junction had 5 bases not matched to a gene; V was cut back by 4 bases and J by 0 bases. The CDR3 sequence is CASSVTSGGAYQETQYF. CDR3 nucleotides: TGTGCCAGCAGTGTAACTAGCGGGGGGGCGTACCAAGAGACCCAGTACTTC.

This chain uses TRBV7-9 with TRBJ1-6, with 7 positions matching TRBD1. Per germline, CDR1 SEHNR and CDR2 FQNEAQ (reference sequence). After removal of 5 bases from V and 17 bases from J, the junction contained 12 bases not matched to a gene. The CDR3 is made up of 13 amino acids. This chain's CDR3 is CASSRGTVPTFHF. The CDR3 DNA reads as TGTGCCAGCAGCCGCGGGACAGTTCCAACGTTCCACTTT.

J is TRBJ2-7 and V is TRBV28; 7 bases line up with TRBD1. CDR1 is MDHEN and CDR2 is SYDVKM in the germline V gene. V gave up 5 bases and J gave up 0 bases; unmatched junction bases: 25. The CDR3 consists of 21 residues. CDR3 amino acids: CASSPARQGTEPKRSSYEQYF. CDR3 nucleotide sequence: TGTGCCAGCAGTCCAGCCCGCCAAGGGACAGAGCCCAAAAGGAGCTCCTACGAGCAGTACTTC.